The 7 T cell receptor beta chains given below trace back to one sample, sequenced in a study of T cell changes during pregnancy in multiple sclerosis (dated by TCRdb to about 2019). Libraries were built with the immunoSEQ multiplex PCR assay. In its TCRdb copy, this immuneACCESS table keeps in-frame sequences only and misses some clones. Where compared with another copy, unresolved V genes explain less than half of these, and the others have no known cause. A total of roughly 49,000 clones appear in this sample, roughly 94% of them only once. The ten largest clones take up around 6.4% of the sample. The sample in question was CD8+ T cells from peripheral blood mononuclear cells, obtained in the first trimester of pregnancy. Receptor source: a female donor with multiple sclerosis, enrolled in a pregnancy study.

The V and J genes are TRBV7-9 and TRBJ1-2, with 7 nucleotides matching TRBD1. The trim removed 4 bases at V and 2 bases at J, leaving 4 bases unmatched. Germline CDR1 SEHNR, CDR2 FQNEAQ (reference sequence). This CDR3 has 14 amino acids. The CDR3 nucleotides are TGTGCCAGCAGCTCCATACAGGGGAACTATGGCTACACCTTC. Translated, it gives CASSSIQGNYGYTF. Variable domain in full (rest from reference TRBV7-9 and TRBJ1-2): DTGVSQNPRHKITKRGQNVTFRCDPISEHNRLYWYRQTLGQGPEFLTYFQNEAQLEKSRLLSDRFSAERPKGSFSTLEIQRTEQGDSAMYLCASSSIQGNYGYTFGSGTRLTVV.

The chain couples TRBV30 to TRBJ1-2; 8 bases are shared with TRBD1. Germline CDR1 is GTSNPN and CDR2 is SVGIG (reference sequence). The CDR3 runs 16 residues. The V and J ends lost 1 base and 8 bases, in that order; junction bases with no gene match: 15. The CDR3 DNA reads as TGTGCCTGGAGTGCCCCGGACAGGGCGCAAGAAGGAGGCTACACCTTC. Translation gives CAWSAPDRAQEGGYTF. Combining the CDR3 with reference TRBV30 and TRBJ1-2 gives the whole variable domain SQTIHQWPATLVQPVGSPLSLECTVEGTSNPNLYWYRQAAGRGLQLLFYSVGIGQISSEVPQNLSASRPQDRQFILSSKKLLLSDSGFYLCAWSAPDRAQEGGYTFGSGTRLTVV.

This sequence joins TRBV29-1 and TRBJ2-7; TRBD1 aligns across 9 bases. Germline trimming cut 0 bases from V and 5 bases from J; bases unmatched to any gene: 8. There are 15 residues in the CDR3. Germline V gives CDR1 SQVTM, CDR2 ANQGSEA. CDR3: CSVEDRGDRANEQYF. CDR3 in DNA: TGCAGCGTTGAAGATCGCGGGGACAGGGCCAACGAGCAGTACTTC.

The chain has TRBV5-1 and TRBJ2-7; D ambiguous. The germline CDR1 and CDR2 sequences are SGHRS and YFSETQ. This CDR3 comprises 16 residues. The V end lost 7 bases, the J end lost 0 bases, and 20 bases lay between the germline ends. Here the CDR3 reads CASQRPLGTCSYEQYF. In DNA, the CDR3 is TGCGCCAGCCAGCGTCCTCTAGGCACTTGCTCCTACGAGCAGTACTTC. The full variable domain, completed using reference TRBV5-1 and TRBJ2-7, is KAGVTQTPRYLIKTRGQQVTLSCSPISGHRSVSWYQQTPGQGLQFLFEYFSETQRNKGNFPGRFSGRQFSNSRSEMNVSTLELGDSALYLCASQRPLGTCSYEQYFGPGTRLTVT.

The CDR3 reads CSVVETSGSTGELFF. DNA of the CDR3: TGCAGCGTTGTAGAGACTAGCGGGAGTACCGGGGAGCTGTTTTTT. The chain couples TRBV29-1 to TRBJ2-2, with 12 nucleotides matching TRBD2. Per germline, CDR1 SQVTM and CDR2 ANQGSEA. The CDR3 contains 15 residues. Unmatched junction bases numbered 5, after V lost 4 bases and J lost 5 bases.

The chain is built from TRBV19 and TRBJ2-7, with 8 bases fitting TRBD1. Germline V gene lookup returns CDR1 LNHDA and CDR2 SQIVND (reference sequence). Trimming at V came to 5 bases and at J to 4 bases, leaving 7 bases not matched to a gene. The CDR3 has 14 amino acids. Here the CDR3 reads CASSPWDRSYEQYF. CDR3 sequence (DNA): TGTGCCAGTAGTCCTTGGGACAGGTCTTACGAGCAGTACTTC.

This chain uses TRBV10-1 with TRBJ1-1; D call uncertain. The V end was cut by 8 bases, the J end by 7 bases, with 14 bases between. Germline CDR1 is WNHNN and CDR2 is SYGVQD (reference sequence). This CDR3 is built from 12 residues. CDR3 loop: CASRTPRREAFF. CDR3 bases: TGCGCCAGCCGCACCCCCAGGCGTGAAGCTTTCTTT.